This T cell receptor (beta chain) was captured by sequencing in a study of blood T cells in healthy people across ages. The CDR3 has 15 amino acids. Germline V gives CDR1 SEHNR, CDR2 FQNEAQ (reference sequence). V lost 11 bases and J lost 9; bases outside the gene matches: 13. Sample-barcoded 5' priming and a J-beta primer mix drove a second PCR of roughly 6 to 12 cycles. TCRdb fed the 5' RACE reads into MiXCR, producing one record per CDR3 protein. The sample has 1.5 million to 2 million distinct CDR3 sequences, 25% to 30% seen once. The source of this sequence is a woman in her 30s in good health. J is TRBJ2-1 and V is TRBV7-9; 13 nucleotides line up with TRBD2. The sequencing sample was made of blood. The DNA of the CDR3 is TGTGCCTTCCATTGGACTAGCGGGGGTACAGGTGAGCAGTTCTTC. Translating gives CAFHWTSGGTGEQFF.